This T cell receptor (beta chain) was sequenced in a study of human versus mouse CDR3 diversity and MHC coevolution. General observations from the study: Compared with mice, human CDR3s carried more deletions and insertions on average. Some 1.5 million TCR beta clonotypes were estimated for humans, the largest repertoire. Human T cells were selected on about six MHC II alleles. The lowest clonal inequality scores came from most of the three human donors.

Regarding this clone: No antigen is known for it.

TCRdb's copy holds only in-frame clones and misses some; the assay was immunoSEQ multiplex PCR. Seen here are more than 60,000 clones, 85% to 95% observed once, and the top ten hold 0.15%. The CDR3 covers 15 residues. Looked up from germline, CDR1 is MNHEY and CDR2 is SMNVEV (reference sequence). Trimming took 6 bases from V and 7 from J; bases not matched to a gene: 12. The sequence derives from a person between 25 and 75 years old in good health. Sequencing was carried out using naive CD4+ T cells from blood. Subset defined: CD45RO-negative CD62L-positive naive CD4 T cells. J is TRBJ1-2 and V is TRBV27; 9 nucleotides line up with TRBD1. The CDR3 coding sequence is TGTGCCAGCAGGCGATCCGGGACAGGGTTTGGTGGCTACACCTTC. Translation gives CASRRSGTGFGGYTF.